This TCR beta chain was obtained from a study of cytomegalovirus exposure and HLA in healthy donors. V lost 2 bases, J lost 3 bases, and 17 bases lay in between. The germline gives CDR1 SGHTA, CDR2 FQGNSA. The CDR3 sequence is 16 residues long. The PCR used 60 Vbeta and 13 Jbeta primers. Libraries were prepared by immunoSEQ multiplex PCR; TCRdb keeps only in-frame clonotypes and omits some of them. The data hold about 130,000 clones, with 75% to 80% observed a single time. Regarding the study as a whole: Fewer N-insertions than the 666-donor mean were reportedly shown by an Asian-associated ancestry cluster in a later analysis. A previous analysis found most TCR beta V segments productive roughly 90% or roughly 30% of the time.

Note on this clone: No antigen is known for it.

The sequence came from a male donor in good health and CMV-seronegative. The sequenced sample consisted of PBMCs. The chain recombines TRBV7-2 with TRBJ2-7; tentative D call: TRBD1 (6 bases). The CDR3 DNA sequence: TGTGCCAGCAGCTTAAGGGGGTTACAGGCGCACTACGAGCAGTACTTC. It specifies CASSLRGLQAHYEQYF.